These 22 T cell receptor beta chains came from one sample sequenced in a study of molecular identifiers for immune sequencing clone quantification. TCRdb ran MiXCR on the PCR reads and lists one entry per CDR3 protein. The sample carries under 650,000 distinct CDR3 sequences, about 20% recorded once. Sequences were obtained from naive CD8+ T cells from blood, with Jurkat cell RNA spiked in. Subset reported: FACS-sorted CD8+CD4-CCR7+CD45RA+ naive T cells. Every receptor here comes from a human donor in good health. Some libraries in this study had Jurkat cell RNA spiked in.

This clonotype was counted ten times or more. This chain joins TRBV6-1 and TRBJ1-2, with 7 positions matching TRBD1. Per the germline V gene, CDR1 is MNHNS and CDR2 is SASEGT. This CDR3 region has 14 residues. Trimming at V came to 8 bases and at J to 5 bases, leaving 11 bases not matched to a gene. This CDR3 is CASRPKGTVYGYTF. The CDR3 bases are TGTGCCAGCCGCCCGAAGGGGACAGTGTATGGCTACACCTTC.

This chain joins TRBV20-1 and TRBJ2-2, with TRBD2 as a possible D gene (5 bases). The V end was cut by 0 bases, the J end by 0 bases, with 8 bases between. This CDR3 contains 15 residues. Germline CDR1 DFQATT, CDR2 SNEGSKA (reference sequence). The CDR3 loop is CSARDGGTNTGELFF. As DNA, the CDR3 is TGCAGTGCTAGAGACGGAGGTACGAACACCGGGGAGCTGTTTTTT.

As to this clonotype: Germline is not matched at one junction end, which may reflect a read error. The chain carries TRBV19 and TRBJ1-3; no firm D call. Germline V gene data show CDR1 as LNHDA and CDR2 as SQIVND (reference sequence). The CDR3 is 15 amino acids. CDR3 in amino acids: CAGSRGPLSGNTIYF. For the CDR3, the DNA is TGTGCCGGTAGTCGAGGACCGCTCTCTGGAAACACCATATATTTT.

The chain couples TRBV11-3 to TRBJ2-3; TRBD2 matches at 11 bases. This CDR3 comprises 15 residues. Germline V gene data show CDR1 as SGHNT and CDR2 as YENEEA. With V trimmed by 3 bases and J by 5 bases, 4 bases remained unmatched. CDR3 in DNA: TGTGCCAGCAGCTTTTCCGGGACTAGCGGAGATACGCAGTATTTT. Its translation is CASSFSGTSGDTQYF.

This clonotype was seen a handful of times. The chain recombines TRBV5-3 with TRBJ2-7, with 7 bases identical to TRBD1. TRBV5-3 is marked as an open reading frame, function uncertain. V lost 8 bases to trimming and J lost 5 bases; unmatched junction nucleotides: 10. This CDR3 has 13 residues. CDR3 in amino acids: CASNDDRAHEQYF. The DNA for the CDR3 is TGTGCCAGCAACGACGACAGGGCCCACGAGCAGTACTTC.

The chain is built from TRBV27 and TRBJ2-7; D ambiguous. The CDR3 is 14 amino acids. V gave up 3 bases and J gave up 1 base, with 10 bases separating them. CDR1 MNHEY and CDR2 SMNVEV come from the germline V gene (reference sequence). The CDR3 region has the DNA TGTGCCAGCAGTTTGCTGGGCTTTTCCTACGAGCAGTACTTC. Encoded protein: CASSLLGFSYEQYF.

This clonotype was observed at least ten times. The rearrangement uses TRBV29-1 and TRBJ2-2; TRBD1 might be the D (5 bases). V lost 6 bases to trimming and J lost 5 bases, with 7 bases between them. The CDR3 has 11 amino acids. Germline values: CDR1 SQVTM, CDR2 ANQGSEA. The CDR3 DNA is TGCAGCGTCAGGGATACCGGGGAGCTGTTTTTT. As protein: CSVRDTGELFF.

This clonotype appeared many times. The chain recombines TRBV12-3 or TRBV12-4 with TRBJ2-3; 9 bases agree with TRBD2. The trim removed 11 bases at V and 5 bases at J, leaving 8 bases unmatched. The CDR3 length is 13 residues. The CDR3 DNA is TGTGCCTCCCGCGGGGGGGAGGGAGATACGCAGTATTTT. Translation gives CASRGGEGDTQYF.

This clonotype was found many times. The DNA of the CDR3 is TGTGCCAGTAGTAACAGGGTTAGCAGGGAGTTATTCCAGCCCCAGCATTTT. This gives the protein CASSNRVSRELFQPQHF. This chain uses TRBV19 with TRBJ1-5, with a possible D match to TRBD1 (6 bases). This CDR3 comprises 17 residues. With 4 bases removed from V and 7 bases from J, the gap between germline ends came to 23 bases. Per the germline V gene, CDR1 is LNHDA and CDR2 is SQIVND (reference sequence).

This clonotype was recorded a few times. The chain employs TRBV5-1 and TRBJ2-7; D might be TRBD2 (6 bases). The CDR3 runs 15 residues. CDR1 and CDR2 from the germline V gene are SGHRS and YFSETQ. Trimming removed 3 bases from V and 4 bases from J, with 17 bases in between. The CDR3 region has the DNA TGCGCCAGCAGCTCCCTCGCGGGGAGCAATTACGAGCAGTACTTC. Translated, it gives CASSSLAGSNYEQYF.

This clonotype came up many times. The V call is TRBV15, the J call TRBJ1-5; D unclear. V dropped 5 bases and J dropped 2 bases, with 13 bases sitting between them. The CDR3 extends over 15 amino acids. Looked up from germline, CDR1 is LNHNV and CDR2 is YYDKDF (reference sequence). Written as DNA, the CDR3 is TGTGCCACCAGCCAAGACGCGGGTGGCAATCAGCCCCAGCATTTT. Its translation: CATSQDAGGNQPQHF.

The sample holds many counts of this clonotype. CDR3 coding DNA: TGTGCCAGCAGCAACGGGGAGGGTCTGGGGGCCAACGTCCTGACTTTC. It yields the protein CASSNGEGLGANVLTF. This chain links TRBV9 with TRBJ2-6; TRBD2 matches 7 bases. V dropped 4 bases and J dropped 4; count of bases not matched to a gene: 8. Germline V CDR1 and CDR2: SGDLS, YYNGEE. There are 16 residues in the CDR3.

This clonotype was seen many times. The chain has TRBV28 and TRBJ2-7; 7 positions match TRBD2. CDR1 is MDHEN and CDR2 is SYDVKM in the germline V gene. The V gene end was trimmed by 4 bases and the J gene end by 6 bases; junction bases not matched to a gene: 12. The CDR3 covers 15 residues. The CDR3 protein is CASSYGLGDLSEQYF. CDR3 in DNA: TGTGCCAGCAGTTACGGACTAGGGGATCTAAGCGAGCAGTACTTC.

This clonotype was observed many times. The CDR3 DNA reads as TGTGCCACCAGTGTATGTCCCCGAAAAGGGCACCAGCCCCAGCATTTT. Translated: CATSVCPRKGHQPQHF. This chain links TRBV24-1 with TRBJ1-5; D is ambiguous. Looked up from germline, CDR1 is KGHDR and CDR2 is SFDVKD. This CDR3 region has 16 residues. The ends were cut back, 5 bases at V and 7 bases at J, with 20 bases in the middle.

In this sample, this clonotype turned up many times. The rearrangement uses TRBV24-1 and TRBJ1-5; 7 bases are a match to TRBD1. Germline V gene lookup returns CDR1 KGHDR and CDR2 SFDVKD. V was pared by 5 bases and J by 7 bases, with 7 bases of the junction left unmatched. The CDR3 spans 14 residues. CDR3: CATSATGLGQPQHF. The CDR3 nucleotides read TGTGCCACCAGTGCGACAGGGTTGGGGCAGCCCCAGCATTTT.

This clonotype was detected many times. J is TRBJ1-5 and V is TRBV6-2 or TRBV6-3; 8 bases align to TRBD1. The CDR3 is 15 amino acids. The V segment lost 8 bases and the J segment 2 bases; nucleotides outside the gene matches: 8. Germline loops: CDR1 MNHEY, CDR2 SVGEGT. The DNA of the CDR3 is TGTGCCAGCCGACCAGGGGGCGGTGGCAATCAGCCCCAGCATTTT. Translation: CASRPGGGGNQPQHF.

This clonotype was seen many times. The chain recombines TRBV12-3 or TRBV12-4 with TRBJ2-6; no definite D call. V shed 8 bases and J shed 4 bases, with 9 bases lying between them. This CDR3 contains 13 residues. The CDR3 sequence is CASLIIGANVLTF. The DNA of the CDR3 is TGTGCCAGCCTCATAATAGGGGCCAACGTCCTGACTTTC.

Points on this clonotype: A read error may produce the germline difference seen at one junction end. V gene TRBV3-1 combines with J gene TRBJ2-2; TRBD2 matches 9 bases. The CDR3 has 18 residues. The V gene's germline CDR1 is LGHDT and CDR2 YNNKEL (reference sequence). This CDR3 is CASGQEVSGSRHTGELFF. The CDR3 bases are TGTGCCAGCGGCCAAGAGGTTAGCGGGAGTCGGCACACCGGGGAGCTGTTTTTT.

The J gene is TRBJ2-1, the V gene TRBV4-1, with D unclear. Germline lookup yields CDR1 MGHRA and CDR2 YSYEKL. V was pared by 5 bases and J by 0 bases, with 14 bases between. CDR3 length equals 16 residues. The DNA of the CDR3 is TGCGCCAGCAGCTGGCCAGCTGAGAGCTCCTACAATGAGCAGTTCTTC. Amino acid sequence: CASSWPAESSYNEQFF.

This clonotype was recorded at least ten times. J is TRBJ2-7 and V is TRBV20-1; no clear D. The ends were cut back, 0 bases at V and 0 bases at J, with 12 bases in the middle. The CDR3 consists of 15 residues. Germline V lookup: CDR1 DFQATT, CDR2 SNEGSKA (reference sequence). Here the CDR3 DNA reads TGCAGTGCTAGAGATTTCCAGAACCCCTCCTACGAGCAGTACTTC. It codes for CSARDFQNPSYEQYF.

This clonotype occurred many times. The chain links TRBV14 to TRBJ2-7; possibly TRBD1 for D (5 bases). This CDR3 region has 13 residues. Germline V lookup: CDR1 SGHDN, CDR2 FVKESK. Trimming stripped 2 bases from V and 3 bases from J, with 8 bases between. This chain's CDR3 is CASSQTDSYEQYF. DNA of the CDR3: TGTGCCAGCAGCCAAACAGACAGCTACGAGCAGTACTTC.

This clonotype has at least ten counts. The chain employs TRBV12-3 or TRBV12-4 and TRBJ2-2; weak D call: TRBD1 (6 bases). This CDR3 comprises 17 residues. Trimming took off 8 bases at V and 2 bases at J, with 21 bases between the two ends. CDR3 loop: CASSLMWDTPNTGELFF. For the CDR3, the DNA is TGTGCCAGCTCCCTCATGTGGGACACCCCAAACACCGGGGAGCTGTTTTTT.